This TCR beta chain was captured by sequencing in a study of CD8+ T cells in alopecia areata (dated 2018 in TCRdb). Looking at the study overall: Treated patients were enrolled in an open-label pilot trial of oral tofacitinib, 5 to 10 mg twice daily, for moderate-to-severe alopecia areata. TCRbeta CDR3 regions were amplified by immunoSEQ multiplex PCR using 35 Vbeta forward and 13 Jbeta reverse primers. In humans, TCRbeta sequencing was performed on scalp tissue and on sorted CD4+ and CD8+ peripheral blood T cells from healthy controls and from patients with patchy or totalis/universalis alopecia areata. Patients stayed on tofacitinib for 6 to 18 months and then had 6 months of follow-up off drug so that delayed response and recurrence could be assessed. Scalp clonality was compared across normal scalp (n=4), patchy alopecia areata scalp (n=8), and alopecia totalis/universalis scalp (n=8). Patients on tofacitinib were biopsied at baseline and after 4 and 24 weeks of treatment, and several of the patients also had a later scalp biopsy. High-throughput TCRbeta sequencing was used to examine T cell clonal expansion in alopecia areata in both the C3H/HeJ mouse model and human patients. The SALT score, which quantifies the percentage of affected scalp surface area, was used to measure disease severity in treated patients. The RNA source kit depended on sample type: the PAXgene miRNA kit for fixed scalp, the miRNeasy kit for PBMCs, and the RNeasy kit for mouse skin. Study-level results and caveats: Compared with normal scalp, lesional scalp had higher clonality and more expanded CD8+ clones, particularly in alopecia totalis/universalis, a pattern that suggests antigenic drive. Tofacitinib significantly lowered scalp clonality and the number of expanded CD8+ clones among the top 100 scalp clones. Because the treated cohort was small and had only one nonresponder, larger studies are needed to examine links between baseline CD8+ expansion and response. Many expanded lesional clones persisted in scalp and blood during tofacitinib treatment, which may partly explain relapse after stopping treatment. Compared with mice, TCR sequences shared between patients were less clear, possibly partly because of HLA diversity across the patient population. Scalp TCR repertoire analysis is complicated because resident alphabeta T cells in normal human skin are also sequenced, whereas mouse skin is dominated by gammadelta T cells.

This sample's treatment or condition label indicates: oral pan-JAK inhibitor, 5-10 mg twice daily. Lesional scalp punch biopsies and peripheral blood were obtained from alopecia areata patients. After PBMCs were isolated by density centrifugation and stained for CD3, CD4 and CD8, a FACSAria was used to sort CD4+ and CD8+ T cells. Remarks on this clone: Its binding antigen is unknown. Base qualities are not at hand, and no much larger clone is one base apart.

Library generation was performed with the immunoSEQ multiplex PCR assay. RNA was extracted from all samples and reverse transcribed into cDNA as template for TCR sequencing. First-strand cDNA was synthesized using SuperScript III with a 2:1 mix of oligo-dT and random hexamers. Amplification bias was assessed with a synthetic immune receptor repertoire, and residual bias was removed computationally. The authors' analysis ran thus. Raw reads were preprocessed for error removal, and CDR3 was defined according to IMGT conventions as running from the conserved cysteine to phenylalanine. To get clonality, Shannon entropy was normalized by log2 of the number of productive unique TCRs and the result was subtracted from 1. Whether each scalp clone was CD4 or CD8 was inferred by checking scalp TCRbeta sequences against the CD4 and CD8 repertoires from sorted blood. What TCRdb holds here is the immuneACCESS table cut down to in-frame rearrangements. Part of the clones is not present; checked against another copy, under half of the missing clones reflect an unresolved V gene, and the others are unexplained. V and J calls and clone size are those listed in that table; D and trimming were worked out from the DNA. This sample gives under 250,000 clones in total; 66% of them show up just once. The top ten constitute more than 0.95% of the sample.

CDR1 and CDR2 are read off the germline V gene as SQVTM and ANQGSEA. V trim: 6 bases; J trim: 4 bases; unmatched bases: 8. Its CDR3 holds 13 amino acids, cysteine through phenylalanine. Of the read, only the CDR3 DNA is kept; its 39 bases are in frame from base 1. This specimen consisted of CD4+ T cells sorted from blood, obtained around week 44, from a patient treated with tofacitinib. The chain couples TRBV29-1 to TRBJ1-2, with 7 bases in between that match TRBD1. This sequence was found in a human donor with alopecia areata. The CDR3 protein sequence reads: CSVLRDRFYGYTF. In nucleotides, the sequence is TGCAGCGTGCTTCGGGACAGATTCTATGGCTACACCTTC. The full variable domain, with segments outside the CDR3 supplied by the reference TRBV29-1 and TRBJ1-2 proteins, appears as SAVISQKPSRDICQRGTSLTIQCQVDSQVTMMFWYRQQPGQSLTLIATANQGSEATYESGFVIDKFPISRPNLTFSTLTVSNMSPEDSSIYLCSVLRDRFYGYTFGSGTRLTVV.